One sample yielded the 19 T cell receptor beta chains listed below, sequenced in a study of CD8+ T cells in alopecia areata. Stated treatment: oral pan-JAK inhibitor, 5-10 mg twice daily. RNA extraction was followed by reverse transcription into cDNA, which acted as the sequencing template. Method: immunoSEQ multiplex PCR; TCRdb's copy keeps in-frame clones and lacks some. The sample records about 250,000 clones, approximately 60% being singletons. This material consisted of CD4+ T cells sorted from blood, taken around week 54, from a patient treated with tofacitinib. All receptors come from a human donor with alopecia areata.

J is TRBJ1-1 and V is TRBV19, with D perhaps TRBD1 (6 bases). V lost 3 bases to trimming and J lost 3 bases, with 11 bases between them. The CDR3 loop spans 14 amino acids. Germline loops: CDR1 LNHDA, CDR2 SQIVND (reference sequence). The CDR3 DNA is TGTGCCAGTAGTATGCTGGACAGAGACACTGAAGCTTTCTTT. Translating it yields CASSMLDRDTEAFF.

The chain's CDR3 is CASSSGEGQGSEQYF. The CDR3 nucleotides read TGCGCCAGCAGCTCAGGAGAAGGACAGGGGAGCGAGCAGTACTTC. The J gene is TRBJ2-7, the V gene TRBV5-1; 9 positions agree with TRBD1. Germline lookup yields CDR1 SGHRS and CDR2 YFSETQ. This CDR3 has 15 residues. V gave up 3 bases and J gave up 6 bases; unmatched junction bases: 10.

Details on this clone: At one boundary the junction diverges from the germline segment, which might be a read error. The V and J genes are TRBV6-1 and TRBJ1-1; TRBD1 agrees at 7 bases. Germline V gene lookup returns CDR1 MNHNS and CDR2 SASEGT. This CDR3 spans 14 amino acids. The CDR3 loop is CASSIRQGITEALF. The CDR3 DNA sequence: TGTGCCAGCAGTATTAGACAGGGAATAACTGAAGCTCTCTTT.

The chain uses TRBV7-3 and TRBJ2-3; D ambiguous. The CDR3 runs 8 residues. Germline values: CDR1 SGHTA, CDR2 FQGTGA. The ends were cut back, 11 bases at V and 7 bases at J, with 4 bases in the middle. The CDR3 DNA reads TGTGCCGGATATACGCAGTATTTT. It codes for CAGYTQYF.

The rearrangement joins TRBV7-2 to TRBJ1-6, with 8 bases that match TRBD1. Germline V lookup: CDR1 SGHTA, CDR2 FQGNSA. Losses at the gene ends were 1 base for V and 5 bases for J; bases not matched to a gene: 1. This CDR3 spans 15 amino acids. The chain's CDR3 is CASSLGQGNNSPLHF. In nucleotides, the CDR3 is TGTGCCAGCAGCTTAGGACAGGGGAATAATTCACCCCTCCACTTT.

The J gene is TRBJ1-1, the V gene TRBV4-1; no definite D call. The CDR3 totals 14 residues. V lost 1 base and J lost 1, with 7 bases in between. CDR1 and CDR2 (germline): MGHRA, YSYEKL. The CDR3 protein is CASSQVTKNTEAFF. The CDR3 coding sequence is TGCGCCAGCAGCCAAGTCACTAAGAACACTGAAGCTTTCTTT.

This clone was detected once. A read error may produce the germline difference seen at one junction end. CDR3 loop: CASREDREGNTEAFF. The CDR3 DNA is TGTGCCAGCAGGGAAGACAGGGAGGGGAACACTGAAGCTTTCTTT. The J gene is TRBJ1-1, the V gene TRBV2, with TRBD1 identical over 7 bases. There are 15 residues in the CDR3. The germline V gene has CDR1 SNHLY and CDR2 FYNNEI.

Of note for this clone: The junction shows a germline mismatch at one end, possibly a read error. V gene TRBV7-9 combines with J gene TRBJ2-7; 7 bases match TRBD1. This CDR3 has 13 residues. Germline-derived CDR1 and CDR2 are SEHNR and FQNEAQ (reference sequence). Here the CDR3 DNA reads TGTGCCAGCAGCTTAGTGCCGAGGACAGGTGGTAACTTC. Its translation is CASSLVPRTGGNF.

This clone was observed a few times. The same CDR3 is also encoded by other DNA sequences in this sample. The V call is TRBV29-1, the J call TRBJ2-7; 8 positions agree with TRBD1. V trimming: 6 bases; J trimming: 3 bases; junction bases outside the gene matches: 1. This CDR3 has 11 residues. Germline lookup yields CDR1 SQVTM and CDR2 ANQGSEA. For the CDR3, the DNA is TGCAGCGTGGGACAGGTCTACGAGCAGTACTTC. Amino acids: CSVGQVYEQYF.

This clone was detected a few times. The V call is TRBV12-5, the J call TRBJ2-1, with 9 bases lining up with TRBD1. Germline V gene lookup returns CDR1 LGHNT and CDR2 FRNRAP. The CDR3 has 15 amino acids. The junction had 7 bases not matched to a gene; V was cut back by 6 bases and J by 4 bases. CDR3 sequence: CASGGPGQGYNEQFF. The DNA for the CDR3 is TGTGCTAGTGGGGGACCGGGACAGGGATACAATGAGCAGTTCTTC.

The V call is TRBV7-9, the J call TRBJ2-5; D not certain. Germline V CDR1 and CDR2: SEHNR, FQNEAQ (reference sequence). The CDR3 spans 13 residues. V was cut by 5 bases and J by 5 bases, with 12 bases left in between. This CDR3 reads CASSLPVGETQYF. The CDR3 bases are TGTGCCAGCAGCCTGCCCGTCGGGGAGACCCAGTACTTC. The entire variable domain, with the rest obtained from reference TRBV7-9 and TRBJ2-5, is as follows: DTGVSQNPRHKITKRGQNVTFRCDPISEHNRLYWYRQTLGQGPEFLTYFQNEAQLEKSRLLSDRFSAERPKGSFSTLEIQRTEQGDSAMYLCASSLPVGETQYFGPGTRLLVL.

The rearrangement joins TRBV2 to TRBJ1-2, with TRBD1 as a possible D gene (6 bases). This CDR3 comprises 14 residues. CDR1 SNHLY and CDR2 FYNNEI come from the germline V gene. The ends were cut back, 8 bases at V and 2 bases at J, with 15 bases in the middle. The CDR3 region has the DNA TGTGCCAGCGGCGGAACAGGGAACAACTATGGCTACACCTTC. This codes for CASGGTGNNYGYTF. The whole variable domain, filled in from reference TRBV2 and TRBJ1-2, reads EPEVTQTPSHQVTQMGQEVILRCVPISNHLYFYWYRQILGQKVEFLVSFYNNEISEKSEIFDDQFSVERPDGSNFTLKIRSTKLEDSAMYFCASGGTGNNYGYTFGSGTRLTVV.

The chain has TRBV27 and TRBJ2-5; 9 positions agree with TRBD2. This CDR3 has 13 amino acids. Looked up from germline, CDR1 is MNHEY and CDR2 is SMNVEV (reference sequence). V dropped 9 bases and J dropped 4; count of bases not matched to a gene: 6. CDR3 nucleotide sequence: TGTGCCAGTCAGCGGGGGGTCCGAGAGACCCAGTACTTC. Amino acids: CASQRGVRETQYF.

DNA of the CDR3: TGTGCCAGCAGTGAGCTACCTACTAGCACAGATACGCAGTATTTT. It specifies CASSELPTSTDTQYF. The chain recombines TRBV25-1 with TRBJ2-3, with D uncertain. The CDR3 runs to 15 residues. Per germline, CDR1 MGHDK and CDR2 SYGVNS. V shed 3 bases and J shed 0 bases, with 10 bases lying between them.

This clone was detected only a few times. This chain uses TRBV4-3 with TRBJ1-2; weak D call: TRBD1 (6 bases). V was clipped by 1 base and J by 6 bases, with 9 bases between them. The CDR3 is 13 residues long. The germline CDR1 and CDR2 sequences are LGHNA and YSLEER. The DNA of the CDR3 is TGCGCCAGCAGCCAAGTGGGGGGCGATGGCTACACCTTC. This gives the protein CASSQVGGDGYTF.

This rearrangement joins TRBV7-2 to TRBJ1-5; 10 bases agree with TRBD1. Germline V lookup: CDR1 SGHTA, CDR2 FQGNSA. Trimming took 2 bases from V and 7 from J; bases not matched to a gene: 5. The CDR3 totals 15 residues. CDR3 DNA sequence: TGTGCCAGCAGCTTATCCCCGGGACAGGGGCAGCCCCAGCATTTT. Its translation is CASSLSPGQGQPQHF.

The chain uses TRBV25-1 and TRBJ1-1; weak D call: TRBD1 (6 bases). This CDR3 spans 14 amino acids. Trimming shortened V by 4 bases and J by 1 base, and 10 bases separated the two germline ends. From germline, CDR1 is MGHDK and CDR2 SYGVNS. The CDR3 region is CASSVQGRNTEAFF. DNA of the CDR3: TGTGCCAGCAGTGTACAGGGCAGGAACACTGAAGCTTTCTTT.

In its sample, this clone was seen a few times. J is TRBJ2-2 and V is TRBV2, with D hard to call. Germline V gene lookup returns CDR1 SNHLY and CDR2 FYNNEI. The CDR3 contains 13 residues. Trimming pared 3 bases from V and 5 bases from J, leaving 7 bases between. The CDR3: CASSDIGTGELFF. Here the CDR3 DNA reads TGTGCCAGCAGTGACATAGGTACCGGGGAGCTGTTTTTT.

The rearrangement joins TRBV29-1 to TRBJ2-3, with D unresolved. With 3 bases removed from V and 0 bases from J, the gap between germline ends came to 10 bases. This CDR3 is 14 amino acids long. Germline assignment: CDR1 SQVTM and CDR2 ANQGSEA. The CDR3 sequence: CSVDRTASTDTQYF. CDR3 in DNA: TGCAGCGTTGATCGTACAGCTAGCACAGATACGCAGTATTTT.